The clone carrying this T cell receptor (beta chain) turned up a few times. This CDR3 spans 15 amino acids. Germline CDR1 SEHNR, CDR2 FQNEAQ (reference sequence). V was clipped by 5 bases and J by 4 bases; unmatched bases: 8. The data were obtained in a study of T cells in Graves' hyperthyroidism and ophthalmopathy. Over 18 months, lack of ophthalmopathy progression marked Graves' hyperthyroidism as stable. Exclusions: uncontrolled infection, other autoimmune disease, pregnancy, lactation. RNA transcripts gave rise to amplified TCR beta CDR3 regions. HTBI primers were used for first-round RT-PCR of the TCR CDR3. Each CDR3 protein is one row after TCRdb ran MiXCR on the multiplex PCR reads. The sample includes just over 550,000 distinct CDR3 sequences, around 42% of them seen just once.

The TCR was taken from a woman between 18 and 29 years old with Graves' hyperthyroidism. This sequence joins TRBV7-9 and TRBJ2-7; 10 bases agree with TRBD2. Material for sequencing was peripheral blood or thyroid tissue (not recorded which). CDR3: CASSKPETSGYEQYF. CDR3 nucleotides: TGTGCCAGCAGCAAACCCGAGACTAGCGGGTACGAGCAGTACTTC.